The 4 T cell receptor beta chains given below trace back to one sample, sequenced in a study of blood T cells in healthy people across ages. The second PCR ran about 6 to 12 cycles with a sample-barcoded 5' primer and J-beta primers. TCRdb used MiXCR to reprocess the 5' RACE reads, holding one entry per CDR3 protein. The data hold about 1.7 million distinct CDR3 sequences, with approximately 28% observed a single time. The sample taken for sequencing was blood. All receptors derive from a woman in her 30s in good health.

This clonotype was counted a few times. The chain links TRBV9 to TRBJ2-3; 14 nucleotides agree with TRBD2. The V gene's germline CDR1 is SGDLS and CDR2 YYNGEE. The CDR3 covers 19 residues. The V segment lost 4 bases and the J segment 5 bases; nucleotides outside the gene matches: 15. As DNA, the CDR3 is TGTGCCAGCAGCCTCACGGTCGGACTAGCGGGGGGCCGTTTAGATACGCAGTATTTT. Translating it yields CASSLTVGLAGGRLDTQYF.

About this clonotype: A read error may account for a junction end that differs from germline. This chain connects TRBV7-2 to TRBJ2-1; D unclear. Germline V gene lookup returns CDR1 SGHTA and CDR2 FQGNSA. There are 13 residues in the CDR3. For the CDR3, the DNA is TGTGTCAGCAGCCCCTACTTGAACAATGAGCAGTTCTTC. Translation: CVSSPYLNNEQFF.

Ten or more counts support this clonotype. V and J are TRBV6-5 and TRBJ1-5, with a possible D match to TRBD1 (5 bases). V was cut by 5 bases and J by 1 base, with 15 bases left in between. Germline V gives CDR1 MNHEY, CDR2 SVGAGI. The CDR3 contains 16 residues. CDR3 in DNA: TGTGCCAGCAGTCCGCGTCGACGGGGCAGCAATCAGCCCCAGCATTTT. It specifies CASSPRRRGSNQPQHF.

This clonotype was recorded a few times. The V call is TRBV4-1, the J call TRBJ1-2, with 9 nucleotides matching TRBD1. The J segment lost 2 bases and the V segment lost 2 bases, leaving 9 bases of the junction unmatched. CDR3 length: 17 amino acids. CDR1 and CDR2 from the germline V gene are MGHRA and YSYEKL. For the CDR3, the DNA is TGCGCCAGCAGCCAACCTTCCGGACAGGGGAGGAACTATGGCTACACCTTC. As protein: CASSQPSGQGRNYGYTF.